This T cell receptor beta chain comes out of a study of blood T cell repertoires in COVID-19 (dated by TCRdb to the early 2020s). For the wider study: Collaborator samples came from the United States, Italy and Spain and covered acute and convalescent phases of COVID-19. The prospective study material was composed of cDNA or gDNA derived from T cells, B-cell-depleted T cells, or PBMCs. The dataset comprised deeply sampled blood TCRbeta repertoires from subjects exposed to, actively infected with, or recovered from COVID-19. A freely available public database, intended as a resource for researchers studying the immune response to SARS-CoV-2, is where the repertoires were released. The samples were drawn from the first 160 participants of the ongoing ImmuneRACE study and from 1,200 or so subjects provided by 6 global collaborators. A de-identified subject ID, COVID-19 status, age in years and sex were almost always included in the sample metadata. Where HLA class I and class II types were available, the types were taken from metadata supplied by the sample provider, not from assay-based typing.

On this clone: No cognate antigen has been identified for it. No much larger clone is present one base from it, and per-base qualities are unavailable.

TCRbeta CDR3 regions were amplified from genomic DNA by means of the immunoSEQ Assay, a bias-controlled multiplex PCR. The paper's processing steps were these. The number of nucleated cells in each sample was estimated by amplification of reference gene primers within the assay. To quantify the absolute abundance of each unique TCRbeta CDR3 rearrangement, sequence reads were collapsed and filtered. Productive Simpson clonality was computed per sample as the square root of Simpson's diversity index over productive rearrangements. In TCRdb, the immuneACCESS table is reduced to in-frame sequences with V and J assigned. These tables do not hold every clone; where another copy was compared, an unresolved V gene accounts for under half, and the others remain unexplained. The V and J calls and the clone size are those of that table, but D and trimming were determined from the DNA. The sample table shows around 97,000 clones, and approximately 80% are seen once. The ten largest clones take up more than 10% of the sample.

Overall study outcomes, separate from this receptor: The quantity of clinical and demographic metadata differed by source and by participant and was supplied without curation.

CDR1 and CDR2 are read off the germline V gene as SGHTA and FQGNSA. CDR3 length: 14 amino acids, cysteine to phenylalanine. Left in the record is the CDR3 DNA by itself, 42 bases read in frame from the first base. V is reduced by 2 bases and J by 11 bases, leaving a spacing of 18 bases between them. The collaborating institutions used their own protocols to collect whole blood in K2EDTA tubes. For TCRbeta analysis, collaborators shipped samples in one of three forms: frozen whole blood, isolated PBMCs, or DNA extracted from either of those sample types. The sequence came from a human donor in a cohort sampled during active COVID-19. Sequencing was done on a sample of peripheral blood. The chain was built from TRBV7-2 and TRBJ1-1, with TRBD1 perhaps the D gene, on 5 matching bases. The CDR3 sequence is CASSLNSLLGVAFF. In nucleotide form, the sequence is TGTGCCAGCAGCTTAAACTCTTTGTTAGGGGTGGCTTTCTTT.